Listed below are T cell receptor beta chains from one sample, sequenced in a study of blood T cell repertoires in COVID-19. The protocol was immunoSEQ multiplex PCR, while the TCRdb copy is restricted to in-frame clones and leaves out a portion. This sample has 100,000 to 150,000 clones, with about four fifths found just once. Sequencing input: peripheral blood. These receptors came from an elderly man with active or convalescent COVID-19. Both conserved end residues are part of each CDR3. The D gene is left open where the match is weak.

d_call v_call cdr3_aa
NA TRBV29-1 CSVPAWGVRETQYF
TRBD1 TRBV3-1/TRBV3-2 CASSQSWTGGYGYTF
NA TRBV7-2 CATSLWNTEAFF
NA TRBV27 CASTNPRSSYNSPLHF
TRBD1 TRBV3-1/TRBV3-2 CASSPPGTGGTGELFF
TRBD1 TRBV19 CASSFPRGSSYNSPLHF
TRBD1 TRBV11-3 CASSLGTGGSYEQYF
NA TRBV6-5 CASRDSRSSGNTIYF
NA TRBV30 CAGYRESGNTIYF
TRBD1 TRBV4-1 CASSQDPGQGNEKLFF
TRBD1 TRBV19 CASSIPRGPLDQPQHF
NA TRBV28 CASSTQGLRGTQYF
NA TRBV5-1 CASSLALDGYTF
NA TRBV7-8 CASSLATGGSSPLHF
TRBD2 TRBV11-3 CASSSRGGNEQFF
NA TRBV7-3 CASSLTLYNEQFF
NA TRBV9 CASSVGWGGSPLHF
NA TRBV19 CASSTPGGRNQPQHF
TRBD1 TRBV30 CASSLYGQGGPNQPQHF
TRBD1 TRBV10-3 CAIKETGGYEKLFF
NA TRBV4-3 CASSQGLVGVGQTTGELFF
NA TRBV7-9 CASSQRVATGELFF
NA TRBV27 CASSLVGDGVYNSPLHF
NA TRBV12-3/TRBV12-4 CASSFSNEQFF
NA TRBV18 CASSPPTSGVYGYTF
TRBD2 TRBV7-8 CASTRLAGLLLSGETQYF
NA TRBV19 CASSIATGRETQYF